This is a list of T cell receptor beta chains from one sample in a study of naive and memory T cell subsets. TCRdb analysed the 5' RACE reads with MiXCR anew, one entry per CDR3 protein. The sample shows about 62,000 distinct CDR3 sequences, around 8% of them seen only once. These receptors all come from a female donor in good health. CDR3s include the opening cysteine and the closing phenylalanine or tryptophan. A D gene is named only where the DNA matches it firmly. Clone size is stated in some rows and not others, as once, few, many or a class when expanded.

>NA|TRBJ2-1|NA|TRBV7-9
TGTGCCAGCAGCTTAGTGGGGGGCCAGGAGCAGTTCTTC
CASSLVGGQEQFF
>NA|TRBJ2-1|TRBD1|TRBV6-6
TGTGCCAGTCGACAGGGGGGCTACAATGAGCAGTTCTTC
CASRQGGYNEQFF
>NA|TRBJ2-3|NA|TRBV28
TGTGCCAGCAGTTTACGTGCGACAGGAGATACGCAGTATTTT
CASSLRATGDTQYF
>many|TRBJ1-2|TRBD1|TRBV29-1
TGCAGCGTTGAACAGGACAGGGCTGGTGGCTACACCTTC
CSVEQDRAGGYTF
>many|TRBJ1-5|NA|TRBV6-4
TGTGCCAGCAGTGACTCGCCCGGGTCTCAGCCCCAGCATTTT
CASSDSPGSQPQHF
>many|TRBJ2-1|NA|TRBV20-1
TGCAGTGCTAGAGATTTTGCAGCGACAGCGTACAATGAGCAGTTCTTC
CSARDFAATAYNEQFF
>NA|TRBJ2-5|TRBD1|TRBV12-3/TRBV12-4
TGTGCCAGCAGTTTAGGCGGGACAGGGGTTGGGACCCAGTACTTC
CASSLGGTGVGTQYF
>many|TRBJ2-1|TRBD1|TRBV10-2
TGCGCCACCTACATTCCCGGGACAGATGGGGGTGAGCAGTTCTTC
CATYIPGTDGGEQFF
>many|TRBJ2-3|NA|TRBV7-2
TGTGCCAGCAGTGGGAGAGCGTCTCGGGATACGCAGTATTTT
CASSGRASRDTQYF
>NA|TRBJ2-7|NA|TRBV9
TGTGCCAGCAGCGCCCGTGGGGGACAAACCTACGAGCAGTACTTC
CASSARGGQTYEQYF
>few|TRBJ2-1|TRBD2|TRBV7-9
TGTGCCAGCAGCGGGCGGACTAGCGGGGGATTTAATGAGCAGTTCTTC
CASSGRTSGGFNEQFF
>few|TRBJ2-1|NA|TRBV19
TGTGCCAGTGCCCTAGCAATCTACAATGAGCAGTTCTTC
CASALAIYNEQFF
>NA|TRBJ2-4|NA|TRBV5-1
TGCGCCAGCAGCTTGGTACCGGCGGGGGCCAAAAACATTCAGTACTTC
CASSLVPAGAKNIQYF
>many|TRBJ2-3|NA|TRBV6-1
TGTGCCAGCAGTGAATGGGGGGGCGGCACAGATACGCAGTATTTT
CASSEWGGGTDTQYF
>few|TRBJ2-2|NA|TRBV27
TGTGCCAGCAGTTTGCGGGCTAGTGGTCCCGCCGGGGAGCTGTTTTTT
CASSLRASGPAGELFF
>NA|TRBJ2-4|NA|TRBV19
TGTGCCAGTAGCGATTCAGGGATTCAGTACTTC
CASSDSGIQYF
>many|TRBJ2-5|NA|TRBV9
TGTGCCAGCAGCGTAAACCCTGGATCGGGAGAGACCCAGTACTTC
CASSVNPGSGETQYF
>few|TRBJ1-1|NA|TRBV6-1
TGTGCCAGCAGTGAAGCGGGGGGCGTAGGCACTGAAGCTTTCTTT
CASSEAGGVGTEAFF
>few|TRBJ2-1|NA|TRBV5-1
TGCGCCAGCAGGGCAGGGGGGGACAATGAGCAGTTCTTC
CASRAGGDNEQFF
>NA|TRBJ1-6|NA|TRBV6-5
TGTGCCAGCAGTTACTCGAGGAAGGGGGAAGCTTCACCCCTCCACTTT
CASSYSRKGEASPLHF
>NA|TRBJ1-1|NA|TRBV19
TGTGCCAGTAGTGACAGGTGGACTGAAGCTTTCTTT
CASSDRWTEAFF
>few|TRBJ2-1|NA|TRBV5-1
TGCGCCAGCAGCCCCCCCTGGACCAGCAATGAGCAGTTCTTC
CASSPPWTSNEQFF
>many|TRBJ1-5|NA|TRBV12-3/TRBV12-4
TGTGCCAGCAGTTTATTGGCAGCTAGCAATCAGCCCCAGCATTTT
CASSLLAASNQPQHF
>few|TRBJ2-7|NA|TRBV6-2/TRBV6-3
TGTGCCAGCAAGGCGACCTTGATCTCCTACGAGCAGTACTTC
CASKATLISYEQYF
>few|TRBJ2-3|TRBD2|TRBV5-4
TGTGCCAGCAGCTGGACTAGCGGGGGCACAGATACGCAGTATTTT
CASSWTSGGTDTQYF
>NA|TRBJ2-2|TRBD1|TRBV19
TGTGCCAGTAACGGGACAGATATACTGAACACCGGGGAGCTGTTTTTT
CASNGTDILNTGELFF
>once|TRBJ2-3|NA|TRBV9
TGTGCCAGCAGCAGGACAGTGGTAGGCACAGATACGCAGTATTTT
CASSRTVVGTDTQYF
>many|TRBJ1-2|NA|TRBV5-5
TGTGCCAGCAGCTTGTGGGGAATGAGTGGCTACACCTTC
CASSLWGMSGYTF
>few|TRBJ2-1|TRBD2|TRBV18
TGTGCCAGCTCACCACAGTCACTAGCGGGGCCCGGGGAGCAGTTCTTC
CASSPQSLAGPGEQFF
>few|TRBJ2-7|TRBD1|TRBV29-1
TGCAGCGTCGTTAACGCTGATCAGGGGGTCTCCTACGAGCAGTACTTC
CSVVNADQGVSYEQYF
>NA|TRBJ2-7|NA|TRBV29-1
TGCAGCGTGGTAGGACAGCTCTACGAGCAGTACTTC
CSVVGQLYEQYF
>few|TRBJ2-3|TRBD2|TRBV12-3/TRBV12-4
TGTGCCAGCAGGGCAAGCGGGAGGAGCACAGATACGCAGTATTTT
CASRASGRSTDTQYF
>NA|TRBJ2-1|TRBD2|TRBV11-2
TGTGCCAGCAGCCCCGAGGGGACTAGCGGGAGAGGGGAGCAGTTCTTC
CASSPEGTSGRGEQFF
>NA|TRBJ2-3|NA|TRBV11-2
TGTGCCAGCAGCTTAGGATACACAGATACGCAGTATTTT
CASSLGYTDTQYF
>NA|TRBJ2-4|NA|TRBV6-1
TGTGCCAGCAGTTCCCGGGACAACCGAAACATTCAGTACTTC
CASSSRDNRNIQYF
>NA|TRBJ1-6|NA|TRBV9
TGTGCCAGCAGCGTAGCAGGGTCCTCACCCCTCCACTTT
CASSVAGSSPLHF
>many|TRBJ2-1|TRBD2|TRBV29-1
TGCAGCGTTGAAGACCGGACTAGCGGGGGTTCCTACAATGAGCAGTTCTTC
CSVEDRTSGGSYNEQFF
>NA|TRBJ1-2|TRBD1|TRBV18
TGTGCCAGTCGTGACAGGGTAGCTGGCTACACCTTC
CASRDRVAGYTF
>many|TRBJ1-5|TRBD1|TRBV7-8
TGTGCCAGCAGCCCGGCGGGACAGGGAGGCCCGCCCCAGCATTTT
CASSPAGQGGPPQHF
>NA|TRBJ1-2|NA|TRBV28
TGTGCCAGCAGGAGGAGCTCCTATGGCTACACCTTC
CASRRSSYGYTF
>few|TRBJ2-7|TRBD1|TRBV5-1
TGCGCCAGCCGAGGAGACAGGGTCCACGAGCAGTACTTC
CASRGDRVHEQYF
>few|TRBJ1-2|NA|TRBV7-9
TGTGCCAGCAGCTTAGAGGAGGGCATGCGTGGCTACACCTTC
CASSLEEGMRGYTF
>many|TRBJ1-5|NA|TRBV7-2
TGTGCCAGCAGCACCGACACGAGCATTGGGCCCCAGCATTTT
CASSTDTSIGPQHF
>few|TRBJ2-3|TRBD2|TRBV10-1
TGCGCCAGCAGTGAGTTTGCGGGGGGTAGCACAGATACGCAGTATTTT
CASSEFAGGSTDTQYF
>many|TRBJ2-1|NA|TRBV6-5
TGTGCCAGTTGGAGTCAGTACAATGAGCAGTTCTTC
CASWSQYNEQFF
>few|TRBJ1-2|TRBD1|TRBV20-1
TGCAGTGCTAGATTACTCGATGGGGACAGGGACTTCACCTTC
CSARLLDGDRDFTF
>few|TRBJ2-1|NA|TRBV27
TGTGCCAGCGGGTTGGGGCGGGCCTACAATGAGCAGTTCTTC
CASGLGRAYNEQFF
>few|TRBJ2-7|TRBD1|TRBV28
TGTGCCAGCAGTCGCTGGGGACAGTTTAAGGCCTACGAGCAGTACTTC
CASSRWGQFKAYEQYF
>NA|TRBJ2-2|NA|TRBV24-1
TGTGCCACCAGTGACGGGGAGGTGGACACCGGGGAGCTGTTTTTT
CATSDGEVDTGELFF
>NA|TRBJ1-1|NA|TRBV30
TGTGCCTGGGGCAGGGTGTTATCGGAAGCTTTCTTT
CAWGRVLSEAFF
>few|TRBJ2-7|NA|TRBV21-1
TGTGCCAGCAGCAAAGATGGCAGCTCCTACGAGCAGTACTTC
CASSKDGSSYEQYF
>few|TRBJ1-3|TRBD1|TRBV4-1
TGCGCCAGCAGCCAACTTCTCATCACAGGGGACGGAAACACCATATATTTT
CASSQLLITGDGNTIYF
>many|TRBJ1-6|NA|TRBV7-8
TGTGCCAGCAGTTTCATAGGGGGATACAATTCACCCCTCCACTTT
CASSFIGGYNSPLHF
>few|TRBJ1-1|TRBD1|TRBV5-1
TGCGCCAGCAGCTTGCCGGGACAGGGATTAGAAGCTTTCTTT
CASSLPGQGLEAFF
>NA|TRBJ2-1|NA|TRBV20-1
TGCAGTACTGGGGGACCAGGAGGCTACAATGAGCAGTTCTTC
CSTGGPGGYNEQFF
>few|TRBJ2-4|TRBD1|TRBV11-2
TGTGCCAGCAGCCCGACTCGGGCAGGGGGCGGCAACATTCAGTACTTC
CASSPTRAGGGNIQYF
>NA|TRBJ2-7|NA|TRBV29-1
TGCAGCGTTGGTCGGACAGTCGGCTCCTACGAGCAGTACTTC
CSVGRTVGSYEQYF
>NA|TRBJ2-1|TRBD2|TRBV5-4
TGTGCCAGCAGCCCACTGTCCGGGACTACTCCCAATGAGCAGTTCTTC
CASSPLSGTTPNEQFF
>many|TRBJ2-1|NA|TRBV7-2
TGTGCCAGCAGCTTAGGCCCGGACAGTTACAATGAGCAGTTCTTC
CASSLGPDSYNEQFF
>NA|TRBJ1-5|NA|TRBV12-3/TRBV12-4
TGTGCCAGCAGTTTAGGAGGGGGTCTGCCCCAGCATTTT
CASSLGGGLPQHF